The 23 T cell receptor beta chains below come from one sample, sequenced in a study of siplizumab effects on memory and regulatory T cells (dated by TCRdb to between 2018 and 2021). Library generation was performed with the immunoSEQ multiplex PCR assay. In its TCRdb copy, this immuneACCESS table keeps in-frame sequences only and misses some clones. Where compared with another copy, unresolved V genes explain less than half of these, and the others have no known cause. In all, the sample holds 110,000 or so clones, and just under 95% of those were seen once. The ten top clones hold over 0.15% of the sample. The sequencing sample was made of non-Treg CD4+ T cells sorted from blood. This specimen's cell subset or site label, per the study, means: FACS-sorted unstimulated CD4+ non-regulatory T cells. The receptors come from a human donor in good health.

The chain couples TRBV9 to TRBJ1-1, with D hard to call. Between the trimmed V and J ends, which lost 3 bases and 1 base, there was a span of 16 bases. This CDR3 has 16 amino acids. Per the germline V gene, CDR1 is SGDLS and CDR2 is YYNGEE. In nucleotides, the CDR3 is TGTGCCAGCAGCGGGACCCTAGGTGTTGGGAACACTGAAGCTTTCTTT. Its protein product is CASSGTLGVGNTEAFF. Variable domain in full (rest from reference TRBV9 and TRBJ1-1): DSGVTQTPKHLITATGQRVTLRCSPRSGDLSVYWYQQSLDQGLQFLIQYYNGEERAKGNILERFSAQQFPDLHSELNLSSLELGDSALYFCASSGTLGVGNTEAFFGQGTRLTVV.

The rearrangement joins TRBV6-5 to TRBJ1-1; 8 bases align to TRBD1. J gave up 4 bases and V 7 bases, and 5 bases lay outside the gene matches. This CDR3 comprises 13 residues. CDR1 is MNHEY and CDR2 is SVGAGI in the germline V gene. The CDR3 DNA follows: TGTGCCAGCACCCAGGGGGCGGTCACTGAAGCTTTCTTT. Translated, it gives CASTQGAVTEAFF.

The CDR3 here is CASSLGEGVGTEAFF. The CDR3 region has the DNA TGTGCCAGCAGCTTGGGAGAGGGGGTCGGGACTGAAGCTTTCTTT. The rearrangement links TRBV7-9 to TRBJ1-1; D might be TRBD1 (6 bases). Trimming removed 3 bases from V and 5 bases from J, with 16 bases in between. Per germline, CDR1 SEHNR and CDR2 FQNEAQ (reference sequence). The CDR3 covers 15 residues.

CDR3 in amino acids: CASGLSEETQYF. The CDR3 nucleotides read TGTGCTAGTGGTTTGTCGGAAGAGACCCAGTACTTC. The rearrangement uses TRBV12-5 and TRBJ2-5; D not certain. The CDR3 covers 12 residues. CDR1 and CDR2 from the germline V gene are LGHNT and FRNRAP. V lost 2 bases and J lost 3, with 4 bases in between.

A single count supports this clone. V and J are TRBV30 and TRBJ2-1; TRBD2 aligns across 12 bases. The length of the CDR3 is 15 residues. Germline loops: CDR1 GTSNPN, CDR2 SVGIG (reference sequence). V trimming: 2 bases; J trimming: 9 bases; junction bases outside the gene matches: 8. CDR3 DNA sequence: TGTGCCTGGAGTCAGGGCGGACTAGCGGGGCGTGAGCAGTTCTTC. Translating it yields CAWSQGGLAGREQFF.

This chain joins TRBV7-6 and TRBJ2-3; D is possibly TRBD1 or TRBD2 (6 bases each). Trimming pared 4 bases from V and 3 bases from J, leaving 11 bases between. This CDR3 comprises 14 residues. Looked up from germline, CDR1 is SGHVS and CDR2 is FNYEAQ. The CDR3 DNA sequence: TGTGCCAGCAGCTCTACAGGGAGGACAGATACGCAGTATTTT. Its protein is CASSSTGRTDTQYF.

This sequence joins TRBV4-1 and TRBJ2-3, with 14 bases fitting TRBD2. The trim removed 4 bases at V and 1 base at J, leaving 13 bases unmatched. Germline V lookup: CDR1 MGHRA, CDR2 YSYEKL. The CDR3 runs 20 residues. The CDR3 DNA reads TGCGCCAGCAGCCGACTAGCGGGGGGGCCCGGGCCCCTTGGCACAGATACGCAGTATTTT. It translates to CASSRLAGGPGPLGTDTQYF.

The V gene is TRBV11-2, the J gene TRBJ1-6; D is undetermined. Germline-derived CDR1 and CDR2 are SGHAT and FQNNGV. This CDR3 has 13 amino acids. Trimming left V 0 bases short and J 15 bases short, with 12 bases between. The CDR3 region has the DNA TGTGCCAGCAGCTTAGATAGTGCGTGGTTCCTCCACTTT. It encodes CASSLDSAWFLHF. The variable domain in full, with the rest retrieved from reference TRBV11-2 and TRBJ1-6, is EAGVAQSPRYKIIEKRQSVAFWCNPISGHATLYWYQQILGQGPKLLIQFQNNGVVDDSQLPKDRFSAERLKGVDSTLKIQPAKLEDSAVYLCASSLDSAWFLHFGNGTRLTVT.

With respect to this clone: Compared with germline, one end of the junction differs, possibly owing to a read error. The chain recombines TRBV28 with TRBJ2-7; D remains unclear. The V gene's germline CDR1 is MDHEN and CDR2 SYDVKM. The CDR3 extends over 14 amino acids. The CDR3 bases are TGTGCCAGCAGTTTATTCCCTATTACCTACGAACAGTACTTC. This gives the protein CASSLFPITYEQYF. Full variable domain (missing parts from reference TRBV28 and TRBJ2-7): DVKVTQSSRYLVKRTGEKVFLECVQDMDHENMFWYRQDPGLGLRLIYFSYDVKMKEKGDIPEGYSVSREKKERFSLILESASTNQTSMYLCASSLFPITYEQYFGPGTRLTVT.

This clone was detected a few times. The CDR3 reads CASSGWGTSGDTDTQYF. CDR3 DNA: TGTGCCAGCAGTGGGTGGGGGACTAGCGGAGACACAGATACGCAGTATTTT. V usage is TRBV6-1 and J usage is TRBJ2-3; 11 bases match TRBD2. V shed 4 bases, J shed 2 bases, and the junction held 8 bases outside the gene matches. Germline V gives CDR1 MNHNS, CDR2 SASEGT. The length of the CDR3 is 17 residues.

The rearrangement links TRBV5-1 to TRBJ2-6; D possibly corresponds to TRBD1 (6 bases). The CDR3 has 16 amino acids. Germline-derived CDR1 and CDR2 are SGHRS and YFSETQ. Trimming stripped 2 bases from V and 2 bases from J, with 11 bases between. CDR3 region: CASSLATGTGANVLTF. The CDR3 coding sequence is TGCGCCAGCAGCTTAGCAACAGGGACTGGGGCCAACGTCCTGACTTTC.

The CDR3 region is CASSERASGGRNEQYF. CDR3 bases: TGTGCCAGCAGTGAGCGGGCTAGCGGGGGGCGGAACGAGCAGTACTTC. The chain employs TRBV2 and TRBJ2-7, with 11 positions matching TRBD2. The germline V gene has CDR1 SNHLY and CDR2 FYNNEI. With V trimmed by 3 bases and J by 5 bases, 9 bases remained unmatched. This CDR3 region has 16 residues. Drawing the rest from reference TRBV2 and TRBJ2-7, the complete variable domain is EPEVTQTPSHQVTQMGQEVILRCVPISNHLYFYWYRQILGQKVEFLVSFYNNEISEKSEIFDDQFSVERPDGSNFTLKIRSTKLEDSAMYFCASSERASGGRNEQYFGPGTRLTVT.

The CDR3 coding sequence is TGTGCCAGCCTTTCAAGGACAGGGGGCTTCGGGGGCTACAATGAGCAGTTCTTC. Amino acid sequence: CASLSRTGGFGGYNEQFF. The rearrangement joins TRBV28 to TRBJ2-1, with 11 bases matching TRBD1. Germline assignment: CDR1 MDHEN and CDR2 SYDVKM. The CDR3 has 18 residues. V dropped 8 bases and J dropped 3; count of bases not matched to a gene: 15.

This clone was observed a single time. This chain uses TRBV7-9 with TRBJ1-4; D is ambiguous. Germline values: CDR1 SEHNR, CDR2 FQNEAQ (reference sequence). V was clipped by 1 base and J by 5 bases, with 11 bases between them. This CDR3 is 15 amino acids long. The CDR3 nucleotides read TGTGCCAGCAGCTTAGGTCAGAAACTCAATGAAAAACTGTTTTTT. Its translation: CASSLGQKLNEKLFF.

The rearrangement links TRBV10-3 to TRBJ1-3; D uncertain. The length of the CDR3 is 14 residues. Per germline, CDR1 ENHRY and CDR2 SYGVKD. Trimming stripped 11 bases from V and 2 bases from J, with 16 bases between. The CDR3 bases are TGTGCCTCCACTCTAGGGAATACTGGAAACACCATATATTTT. Protein sequence: CASTLGNTGNTIYF.

The chain has TRBV7-9 and TRBJ1-4; D is uncertain. The CDR3 has 16 residues. With 2 bases removed from V and 0 bases from J, the gap between germline ends came to 10 bases. Germline CDR1 SEHNR, CDR2 FQNEAQ (reference sequence). The CDR3 DNA is TGTGCCAGCAGCTTATACGGGGAGGCAACTAATGAAAAACTGTTTTTT. This gives the protein CASSLYGEATNEKLFF. Supplemented by reference TRBV7-9 and TRBJ1-4, the full variable domain reads DTGVSQNPRHKITKRGQNVTFRCDPISEHNRLYWYRQTLGQGPEFLTYFQNEAQLEKSRLLSDRFSAERPKGSFSTLEIQRTEQGDSAMYLCASSLYGEATNEKLFFGSGTQLSVL.

V gene TRBV7-2 combines with J gene TRBJ1-5; 7 positions match TRBD1. The CDR3 loop spans 15 amino acids. With V trimmed by 0 bases and J by 5 bases, 4 bases remained unmatched. Per the germline V gene, CDR1 is SGHTA and CDR2 is FQGNSA. CDR3 sequence: CASSLARGGDQPQHF. For the CDR3, the DNA is TGTGCCAGCAGCTTAGCCAGGGGGGGAGATCAGCCCCAGCATTTT.

The V gene is TRBV5-5, the J gene TRBJ1-2, with TRBD1 as a possible D gene (5 bases). Germline CDR1 and CDR2: SGHKS and YYEKEE (reference sequence). CDR3 length equals 15 residues. The V and J ends lost 0 bases and 0 bases respectively, with 9 bases between them. The CDR3 spells CASSLVRGANYGYTF. The CDR3 nucleotides are TGTGCCAGCAGCTTGGTAAGGGGAGCTAACTATGGCTACACCTTC.

The V call is TRBV9, the J call TRBJ1-2; 7 bases align to TRBD1. The germline V gene encodes CDR1 SGDLS and CDR2 YYNGEE. The trim removed 4 bases at V and 7 bases at J, leaving 7 bases unmatched. This CDR3 has 13 residues. In DNA, the CDR3 is TGTGCCAGCAGCCCTCAGCGACAGGGTGGCTACACCTTC. This sequence encodes CASSPQRQGGYTF.

The chain carries TRBV30 and TRBJ2-2; D is tentatively TRBD1 or TRBD2 (5 bases each). There are 14 residues in the CDR3. V lost 4 bases and J lost 8, with 17 bases in between. The germline gives CDR1 GTSNPN, CDR2 SVGIG (reference sequence). CDR3 nucleotides: TGTGCCTGGACTAGGACACTATGGGGGGGGGAGCTGTTTTTT. Translation: CAWTRTLWGGELFF.

The rearrangement uses TRBV27 and TRBJ1-2; D uncertain. CDR1 is MNHEY and CDR2 is SMNVEV in the germline V gene (reference sequence). The CDR3 sequence is 14 residues long. The ends were cut back, 1 base at V and 5 bases at J, with 11 bases in the middle. For the CDR3, the DNA is TGTGCCAGCAGTTTATTTGCGGGGAGGTATGGCTACACCTTC. Amino acids: CASSLFAGRYGYTF.

This chain's CDR3 is CASSFTGGNSPLHF. The CDR3 DNA sequence: TGTGCCAGCAGTTTCACAGGGGGTAATTCACCCCTCCACTTT. The chain uses TRBV27 and TRBJ1-6; TRBD1 matches 8 bases. Germline CDR1 is MNHEY and CDR2 is SMNVEV (reference sequence). The CDR3 has 14 residues. V was pared by 3 bases and J by 6 bases, with 1 base of the junction left unmatched.

The chain's CDR3 is CASTRTSERETQYF. For the CDR3, the DNA is TGTGCCAGCACCCGGACTAGCGAGAGAGAGACCCAGTACTTC. V and J are TRBV18 and TRBJ2-5, with TRBD2 identical over 9 bases. Per germline, CDR1 KGHSH and CDR2 LQKENI. With 8 bases clipped from V and 4 bases from J, the junction kept 8 bases outside the gene matches. CDR3 size: 14 residues.